The rows below give T cell receptor beta chains drawn from one sample of a study of T cells in Graves' hyperthyroidism and ophthalmopathy. TCRdb reprocessed the multiplex PCR reads with MiXCR, giving one entry per CDR3 protein. The data contain 380,000 or so distinct CDR3 sequences, over 15% of them singletons. The sequencing sample was made of blood. The receptor set was obtained from a young woman with Graves' hyperthyroidism. Both conserved end residues are part of each CDR3. The D gene is left open where the match is weak.

j_call,d_call,v_call,cdr3_aa
TRBJ1-3,-,TRBV7-8,CASSLRWTPGNTIYF
TRBJ1-3,-,TRBV5-1,CASSLGPDSGNTIYF
TRBJ2-5,-,TRBV12-3/TRBV12-4,CASSFREEETQYF
TRBJ2-4,-,TRBV30,CAWSRFGGLIQYF
TRBJ2-1,-,TRBV7-9,CASSLVDNEQFF
TRBJ2-7,-,TRBV12-3/TRBV12-4,CASSLENTEQYF
TRBJ2-5,TRBD2,TRBV29-1,CSVWTSRSYQETQYF
TRBJ2-5,-,TRBV24-1,CATSRADNQETQYF
TRBJ2-5,TRBD2,TRBV11-2,CASTLAGLEETQYF
TRBJ2-5,-,TRBV11-3,CASSNGGQETQYF
TRBJ1-2,TRBD1,TRBV13,CASSLRQGHGYTF
TRBJ2-2,-,TRBV12-3/TRBV12-4,CASSPDTGELFF
TRBJ2-7,-,TRBV9,CASSAGLLSYEQYF
TRBJ1-3,-,TRBV5-6,CASSLFRESGNTIYF
TRBJ1-5,-,TRBV6-1,CASRKGLNQPQHF
TRBJ2-5,-,TRBV15,CATSSSVYQETQYF
TRBJ2-2,-,TRBV6-1,CASSRRRVAGELFF
TRBJ2-7,-,TRBV20-1,CSARDLGSSYEQYF
TRBJ1-5,-,TRBV12-3/TRBV12-4,CASSFTGWGVGYQPQHF
TRBJ1-2,-,TRBV6-1,CATWAGNNYGYTF
TRBJ2-7,-,TRBV6-5,CASSSRFSSYEQYF
TRBJ2-2,-,TRBV24-1,CATSDLHGGSGTGELFF
TRBJ1-2,TRBD1,TRBV20-1,CSARAQTGLGYTF
TRBJ2-3,TRBD2,TRBV6-5,CASSYLAGGTDTQYF
TRBJ1-1,-,TRBV18,CASSPTRTRTEAFF
TRBJ1-5,TRBD1,TRBV29-1,CSVRDRADQPQHF
TRBJ1-1,-,TRBV6-5,CASRLQGNTEAFF
TRBJ1-5,TRBD1,TRBV2,CASSGPGGQPQHF
TRBJ2-7,TRBD2,TRBV29-1,CSVGRIGGKSSYEQYF
TRBJ2-3,TRBD2,TRBV12-3/TRBV12-4,CASDRLAADTQYF
TRBJ2-4,-,TRBV30,CAWSVQGANIQYF
TRBJ1-1,-,TRBV28,CASTDRSRTEAFF
TRBJ2-7,TRBD1,TRBV29-1,CSVEGTGNYEQYF